This T cell receptor (beta chain) was captured by sequencing in a study of CD8 T cells in Susac syndrome. About the research overall: When blood was drawn, the patients with Susac syndrome were therapy-naive, on corticosteroids, or on intravenous immunoglobulin alone.

The CDR3 totals 14 residues. Germline-derived CDR1 and CDR2 are MNHEY and SMNVEV (reference sequence). The germline V and J ends were trimmed by 8 bases and 1 base, with 12 bases remaining between them. Comments on this clonotype: Its antigen remains unknown.

Overall study results and limits: The authors acknowledged that the study's TCR sequencing and HLA analysis involved relatively few individuals.

TEMRA cells were FACS-enriched, unlike CD8+ and CD4+ T cells, which were negatively isolated. Random hexamers were used to reverse transcribe an amount of about 0.45 to 1 ug RNA. immunoSEQ multiplex PCR amplified TCR beta CDR3 across 54 Vbeta, 13 Jbeta. TCRdb redid the calling of the immunoSEQ multiplex PCR reads with MiXCR, one entry per CDR3 protein. The top ten hold approximately 0.1% of the sample, which has about 190,000 distinct CDR3 sequences, 95% seen once. The specimen was CD4+ T cells from PBMCs. The sequence was collected from a human donor with Susac syndrome. The J gene is TRBJ1-5, the V gene TRBV27; D is unresolved. CDR3 region: CASRGSRSNQPQHF. The CDR3 DNA is TGTGCCAGCCGCGGCAGTCGAAGCAATCAGCCCCAGCATTTT.